The clone carrying this T cell receptor (beta chain) showed up just a few times. This CDR3 comprises 16 residues. With 7 bases clipped from V and 3 bases from J, the junction kept 12 bases outside the gene matches. Germline CDR1 reads LGHDT; CDR2 reads YNNKEL (reference sequence). This record comes from a study of response to subunit inactivated influenza vaccine. MiXCR, run by TCRdb on the RT-PCR reads, gives a single entry per CDR3 protein. The sample lists about 780,000 distinct CDR3 sequences; around 20% were seen once. The rearrangement links TRBV3-1 to TRBJ1-5, with TRBD1 identical over 7 bases. The origin of this receptor is a man between 50 and 59 years old who received an inactivated influenza vaccine. Sequences were derived from PBMCs from blood, sampled less than 6 days after vaccination. CDR3 residues: CASTSRGRAANQPQHF. As DNA, the CDR3 is TGTGCCAGCACCTCCAGGGGGAGGGCTGCCAATCAGCCCCAGCATTTT. Supplemented by reference TRBV3-1 and TRBJ1-5, the full variable domain reads DTAVSQTPKYLVTQMGNDKSIKCEQNLGHDTMYWYKQDSKKFLKIMFSYNNKELIINETVPNRFSPKSPDKAHLNLHINSLELGDSAVYFCASTSRGRAANQPQHFGDGTRLSIL.